These 18 T cell receptor beta chains share one sample of origin, sequenced in a study of spatial heterogeneity in lung cancer (dated by TCRdb to between 2019 and 2020). Library construction relied on 5' RACE. The run used a NextSeq 500. The public sequencing data were trimmed at Q25 with fastp and processed into clonotypes with MiXCR by TCRdb, which kept only in-frame beta chains. Here each entry gathers all rows of one CDR3 protein and keeps the most common genes and DNA. The sample table contains over a thousand distinct CDR3 sequences; only one count was recorded for roughly three fifths of them. The ten top clones hold under 9% of the sample. The time point label for this specimen denotes: blood at routine non-recurrence follow-up after resection. Source: PBMCs, taken at follow-up. The receptors were sampled from a female donor with early-stage non-small cell lung cancer.

With regard to this clonotype: This beta chain lies outside the target of a library built for alpha chains; its clone size means little. The chain is built from TRBV28 and TRBJ2-1, with D uncertain. Trimming took 2 bases from V and 4 from J, leaving 3 bases between them. Germline V gives CDR1 MDHEN, CDR2 SYDVKM. The CDR3 consists of 12 residues. For the CDR3, the DNA is TGTGCCAGCAGTTTAAGTTACAATGAGCAGTTCTTC. Translation: CASSLSYNEQFF.

Turning to this clonotype: This beta chain is an unintended read in a library built for alpha chains; its size means little. The chain joins TRBV7-9 to TRBJ2-1, with D possibly matching TRBD2 (5 bases). Trimming shortened V by 2 bases and J by 1 base, and 6 bases separated the two germline ends. The CDR3 runs to 14 residues. Germline assignment: CDR1 SEHNR and CDR2 FQNEAQ (reference sequence). This chain's CDR3 is CASSLRGSYNEQFF. The CDR3 nucleotides read TGTGCCAGCAGCTTACGGGGATCCTACAATGAGCAGTTCTTC.

In the case of this clonotype: This beta chain is a stray read from a library made for alpha chains; its abundance is not meaningful. This sequence joins TRBV10-2 and TRBJ2-3, with 10 bases fitting TRBD2. Germline-derived CDR1 and CDR2 are WSHSY and SAAADI. The CDR3 loop spans 14 amino acids. With V trimmed by 8 bases and J by 5 bases, 7 bases remained unmatched. CDR3 DNA: TGCGCCAGCGCAAAAGCGGGGGGGGAAGATACGCAGTATTTT. Its protein is CASAKAGGEDTQYF.

Concerning this clonotype itself: This beta chain represents an off-target read in a library built for alpha chains; its size is of limited meaning. The chain is built from TRBV9 and TRBJ1-1; D not resolved. Per the germline V gene, CDR1 is SGDLS and CDR2 is YYNGEE. V lost 3 bases and J 2 bases, leaving 5 bases between the germline ends. The CDR3 runs 12 residues. The CDR3 DNA is TGTGCCAGCAGCGCCTTAAACACTGAAGCTTTCTTT. Translated: CASSALNTEAFF. Supplemented by reference TRBV9 and TRBJ1-1, the full variable domain reads DSGVTQTPKHLITATGQRVTLRCSPRSGDLSVYWYQQSLDQGLQFLIQYYNGEERAKGNILERFSAQQFPDLHSELNLSSLELGDSALYFCASSALNTEAFFGQGTRLTVV.

To note about this clonotype: This beta chain represents an off-target read in a library built for alpha chains; its size is of limited meaning. This rearrangement joins TRBV20-1 to TRBJ1-1; no reliable D call. Trimming stripped 3 bases from V and 0 bases from J, with 5 bases between. CDR1 is DFQATT, CDR2 SNEGSKA, per germline (reference sequence). The length of the CDR3 is 12 residues. The CDR3 DNA follows: TGCAGTGCTAGGGAAATGAACACTGAAGCTTTCTTT. Amino acids: CSAREMNTEAFF.

For this clonotype: This beta chain appears as a stray read in a library generated for alpha chains; its size is not informative. The chain joins TRBV5-1 to TRBJ2-2, with D unresolved. This CDR3 has 13 residues. Trimming pared 5 bases from V and 4 bases from J, leaving 9 bases between. Germline V gene data show CDR1 as SGHRS and CDR2 as YFSETQ. The CDR3: CASRERGTGELFF. The CDR3 DNA reads as TGCGCCAGCAGAGAACGCGGCACCGGGGAGCTGTTTTTT.

This clonotype was found a few times. A library prepared for alpha chains yielded this beta chain as an off-target read; its size is of little meaning. The chain carries TRBV10-2 and TRBJ1-5, with unresolved D. CDR1 is WSHSY, CDR2 SAAADI, per germline. V was pared by 2 bases and J by 3 bases, with 5 bases between. This CDR3 has 13 amino acids. For the CDR3, the DNA is TGCGCCAGCAGTGAGAACACCAATCAGCCCCAGCATTTT. This translates into CASSENTNQPQHF.

In regard to this clonotype: A library made for alpha chains picked up this beta chain off target, so its size means little. The CDR3 loop is CASSGVPIETQYF. CDR3 DNA: TGTGCCAGCAGCGGGGTCCCCATCGAGACCCAGTACTTC. The rearrangement joins TRBV7-8 to TRBJ2-5; D not certain. The CDR3 totals 13 residues. With 5 bases removed from V and 5 bases from J, the gap between germline ends came to 12 bases. Germline values: CDR1 SGHVS, CDR2 FQNEAQ.

On this clonotype: Little can be read into the size of this beta chain, an off-target read in a library designed for alpha chains. DNA of the CDR3: TGTGCCACCTTACCTCCGGGCCCCAATGAAAAACTGTTTTTT. Its translation is CATLPPGPNEKLFF. The rearrangement links TRBV12-3 or TRBV12-4 to TRBJ1-4; D is uncertain. This CDR3 is built from 14 residues. The V gene lost 10 bases and the J gene lost 5 bases, with 17 bases spanning the gap.

Comment on this clonotype: The size of this beta chain means little, since it is a stray read in a library made for alpha chains. The CDR3 sequence is CASSGQPTQPQHF. The CDR3 region has the DNA TGTGCCAGCAGTGGACAACCGACTCAGCCCCAGCATTTT. This chain uses TRBV2 with TRBJ1-5; D unresolved. The CDR3 is 13 residues long. V lost 4 bases to trimming and J lost 6 bases, with 10 bases between them. Germline V gene sequence: CDR1 SNHLY, CDR2 FYNNEI.

A word on this clonotype: The library was built for alpha chains, so this beta chain is an off-target read and its size means little. V and J are TRBV28 and TRBJ2-7; TRBD2 matches at 7 bases. Germline V gene data show CDR1 as MDHEN and CDR2 as SYDVKM. CDR3 size: 13 residues. The V gene end was trimmed by 2 bases and the J gene end by 7 bases; junction bases not matched to a gene: 5. CDR3 residues: CASSLVGLVEQYF. For the CDR3, the DNA is TGTGCCAGCAGTTTAGTCGGACTAGTAGAGCAGTACTTC.

Turning to this clonotype: This beta chain came through as a stray read in a library set up for alpha chains, and its size says little. V gene TRBV4-1 combines with J gene TRBJ1-4; D gene ambiguous. Trimming left V 4 bases short and J 8 bases short, with 17 bases between. This CDR3 has 15 residues. From germline, CDR1 is MGHRA and CDR2 YSYEKL. The CDR3 region is CASSPREGRGEKLFF. The DNA of the CDR3 is TGCGCCAGCAGCCCGAGAGAGGGAAGAGGCGAAAAACTGTTTTTT.

This clonotype has more than one count but fewer than ten. The library was built for alpha chains, so this beta chain is an off-target read and its size means little. This rearrangement joins TRBV11-2 to TRBJ2-2, with TRBD1 matching over 7 bases. This CDR3 spans 15 amino acids. Germline assignment: CDR1 SGHAT and CDR2 FQNNGV. J gave up 1 base and V 4 bases, and 3 bases lay outside the gene matches. This CDR3 is CASSSRQGNTGELFF. The DNA for the CDR3 is TGTGCCAGCAGCTCACGACAGGGGAACACCGGGGAGCTGTTTTTT.

In this sample, this clonotype turned up a few times. This beta chain turned up in a library designed for alpha chains; as an off-target read, its abundance says little. The chain uses TRBV20-1 and TRBJ2-1; 10 bases align to TRBD2. Germline V gives CDR1 DFQATT, CDR2 SNEGSKA (reference sequence). The CDR3 is 17 amino acids. V shed 5 bases, J shed 1 base, and the junction held 11 bases outside the gene matches. The CDR3, as DNA: TGCAGTGCTTACGTCAGCGGGGGGGCCACGTCCTACAATGAGCAGTTCTTC. It is translated as CSAYVSGGATSYNEQFF.

This clonotype has just one count. This beta chain came through as a stray read in a library set up for alpha chains, and its size says little. The chain carries TRBV6-5 and TRBJ2-5, with 8 bases identical to TRBD1. The CDR3 runs 14 residues. The J segment lost 4 bases and the V segment lost 5 bases, leaving 6 bases of the junction unmatched. Per the germline V gene, CDR1 is MNHEY and CDR2 is SVGAGI. The DNA for the CDR3 is TGTGCCAGCAGTCGCATCGACAGGGGAGAGACCCAGTACTTC. Protein: CASSRIDRGETQYF.

As concerns this clonotype: Being off target in a library aimed at alpha chains, this beta chain has a size of little meaning. This chain connects TRBV14 to TRBJ1-2, with D possibly being TRBD1 (6 bases). Trimming removed 0 bases from V and 7 bases from J, with 9 bases in between. Germline loops: CDR1 SGHDN, CDR2 FVKESK. This CDR3 has 13 amino acids. The CDR3 DNA reads TGTGCCAGCAGCCAAGAGACAGGTCTTGGCTACACCTTC. It encodes CASSQETGLGYTF.

This clonotype was observed a few times. This beta chain was picked up by a library intended for alpha chains and is off target, so its count carries little meaning. The V call is TRBV21-1, the J call TRBJ1-1; the DNA was not compared with TRBD1, the D call given in the table. TRBV21-1 is noted as a pseudogene. The CDR3 sequence is 14 residues long. The DNA for the CDR3 is TGTGCCAGCAGCAAAGGAACAGGGGAGACTGAAGCTTTCTTT. It yields the protein CASSKGTGETEAFF.

In its sample, this clonotype was seen a few times. This beta chain slipped into a library made for alpha chains as a stray read, so its size is not meaningful. The chain combines TRBV27 with TRBJ2-1; possibly TRBD2 for D (6 bases). The CDR3 length is 14 residues. Trimming left V 6 bases short and J 8 bases short, with 17 bases between. Germline V gene data show CDR1 as MNHEY and CDR2 as SMNVEV (reference sequence). CDR3 coding DNA: TGTGCCAGCAGAATTAGGGACTCTGGCGATGAGCAGTTCTTC. This translates into CASRIRDSGDEQFF.